This passage covers 14 T cell receptor beta chains from one sample sequenced in a study of blood T cell repertoires in COVID-19. Sequenced by immunoSEQ multiplex PCR; TCRdb stores in-frame clones only, minus some. The sample has around 200,000 clones, 70% to 85% seen once. The material sequenced was peripheral blood. These receptors all stem from a woman aged 80 or over with acute or convalescent COVID-19.

The rearrangement uses TRBV30 and TRBJ2-5; TRBD2 matches at 8 bases. CDR3 size: 13 residues. Germline assignment: CDR1 GTSNPN and CDR2 SVGIG (reference sequence). V trimming: 4 bases; J trimming: 1 base; junction bases outside the gene matches: 2. CDR3 nucleotides: TGTGCCTGGACTAGCGGGTCCCAAGAGACCCAGTACTTC. Its translation is CAWTSGSQETQYF.

This chain uses TRBV19 with TRBJ2-3; 14 bases agree with TRBD2. V lost 5 bases to trimming and J lost 3 bases; unmatched junction nucleotides: 4. The CDR3 is made up of 16 amino acids. Germline CDR1 is LNHDA and CDR2 is SQIVND (reference sequence). The CDR3 nucleotides are TGTGCCAGTAGTGAGACTAGCGGGAGGGCTACAGATACGCAGTATTTT. Its protein is CASSETSGRATDTQYF.

The chain links TRBV7-2 to TRBJ2-5, with no clear D. CDR1 and CDR2 (germline): SGHTA, FQGNSA. V gave up 5 bases and J gave up 2 bases, with 12 bases separating them. This CDR3 region has 14 residues. The CDR3 DNA is TGTGCCAGCAGCCTTATTCCAGGACAAGAGACCCAGTACTTC. This translates into CASSLIPGQETQYF.

This clone was picked up one time. The rearrangement links TRBV6-5 to TRBJ1-6, with D possibly matching TRBD1 (6 bases). CDR1 and CDR2 (germline): MNHEY, SVGAGI. Trimming left V 0 bases short and J 5 bases short, with 11 bases between. The CDR3 spans 16 residues. The CDR3 protein is CASSYSSRGNNSPLHF. CDR3 in DNA: TGTGCCAGCAGTTACTCGTCCAGGGGAAATAATTCACCCCTCCACTTT.

V and J are TRBV21-1 and TRBJ2-1; the D call in the table, TRBD1, was not verified against the DNA. TRBV21-1 is flagged as a pseudogene. CDR3 length: 15 amino acids. CDR3 sequence reads: CASRNRTSSYNEQFF. DNA for the CDR3: TGTGCCAGCAGGAACCGGACAAGCTCCTACAATGAGCAGTTCTTC.

This chain links TRBV3-1 (or the pseudogene TRBV3-2) with TRBJ1-5; possibly TRBD1 for D (6 bases). Trimming shortened V by 0 bases and J by 8 bases, and 14 bases separated the two germline ends. The CDR3 is 15 amino acids. Germline V gene lookup returns CDR1 LGHDT and CDR2 YNNKEL (reference sequence). The DNA for the CDR3 is TGTGCCAGCAGCCAAGATTGGGCTTCAGGGGAGCCCCAGCATTTT. It yields the protein CASSQDWASGEPQHF.

The J gene is TRBJ1-2, the V gene TRBV5-4; D may be TRBD1 (5 bases). V shed 3 bases and J shed 4 bases, with 10 bases lying between them. The CDR3 runs to 13 residues. Germline V gives CDR1 SGHNT, CDR2 YYREEE (reference sequence). The CDR3 region has the DNA TGTGCCAGCAGCTCCCCCGGGGGCTATGGCTACACCTTC. It is translated as CASSSPGGYGYTF. Full variable domain (missing parts from reference TRBV5-4 and TRBJ1-2): ETGVTQSPTHLIKTRGQQVTLRCSSQSGHNTVSWYQQALGQGPQFIFQYYREEENGRGNFPPRFSGLQFPNYSSELNVNALELDDSALYLCASSSPGGYGYTFGSGTRLTVV.

The V and J genes are TRBV11-3 and TRBJ2-1; TRBD2 might be the D (5 bases). The CDR3 covers 14 residues. Germline V gives CDR1 SGHNT, CDR2 YENEEA. V gave up 2 bases and J gave up 6 bases, with 11 bases separating them. In nucleotides, the CDR3 is TGTGCCAGCAGCTTACTGCCGGGGAGCAATGAGCAGTTCTTC. It translates to CASSLLPGSNEQFF.

This chain links TRBV12-5 with TRBJ1-1, with D possibly TRBD1 on 6 matching bases. Germline V gene data show CDR1 as LGHNT and CDR2 as FRNRAP. V was shortened by 7 bases and J by 1 base, with 16 bases between the two germline ends. The CDR3 is 15 residues long. CDR3 loop: CASAPPGQENTEAFF. As DNA, the CDR3 is TGTGCTAGTGCCCCCCCGGGACAAGAGAACACTGAAGCTTTCTTT.

The rearrangement joins TRBV7-2 to TRBJ1-3; 11 bases agree with TRBD1. The CDR3 extends over 17 amino acids. Looked up from germline, CDR1 is SGHTA and CDR2 is FQGNSA. J lost 1 base, V lost 3 bases, and 5 bases had no gene match. Here the CDR3 DNA reads TGTGCCAGCAGCTTCTCCGGGACAGGGGGATCTGGAAACACCATATATTTT. This encodes CASSFSGTGGSGNTIYF.

This chain links TRBV25-1 with TRBJ1-6, with D possibly TRBD1 on 6 matching bases. The CDR3 sequence is 15 residues long. V gave up 2 bases and J gave up 6 bases, with 11 bases separating them. Germline assignment: CDR1 MGHDK and CDR2 SYGVNS. The CDR3 is CASSEGWDTNSPLHF. The CDR3 region has the DNA TGTGCCAGCAGTGAAGGTTGGGACACTAATTCACCCCTCCACTTT.

The chain has TRBV11-2 and TRBJ1-2; perhaps TRBD1 as D (6 bases). In germline, CDR1 is SGHAT, CDR2 FQNNGV. The CDR3 spans 13 residues. V was shortened by 6 bases and J by 3 bases, with 11 bases between the two germline ends. The CDR3 reads CASSVGAYYGYTF. DNA for the CDR3: TGTGCCAGCAGTGTGGGGGCTTACTATGGCTACACCTTC. Based on the CDR3 plus reference TRBV11-2 and TRBJ1-2, the full variable domain is EAGVAQSPRYKIIEKRQSVAFWCNPISGHATLYWYQQILGQGPKLLIQFQNNGVVDDSQLPKDRFSAERLKGVDSTLKIQPAKLEDSAVYLCASSVGAYYGYTFGSGTRLTVV.

CDR3 loop: CASSEGGESSYEQYF. The CDR3 DNA sequence: TGTGCCAGCAGCGAGGGTGGGGAGTCCTCCTACGAGCAGTACTTC. This chain connects TRBV7-2 to TRBJ2-7, with D maybe TRBD2 (5 bases). With 5 bases removed from V and 0 bases from J, the gap between germline ends came to 14 bases. The CDR3 totals 15 residues. CDR1 is SGHTA and CDR2 is FQGNSA in the germline V gene. The complete variable domain, with remaining parts taken from reference TRBV7-2 and TRBJ2-7, reads GAGVSQSPSNKVTEKGKDVELRCDPISGHTALYWYRQSLGQGLEFLIYFQGNSAPDKSGLPSDRFSAERTGGSVSTLTIQRTQQEDSAVYLCASSEGGESSYEQYFGPGTRLTVT.

This clone has a handful of counts. The V gene is TRBV7-9, the J gene TRBJ2-1; D may be TRBD1 (6 bases). CDR1 is SEHNR and CDR2 is FQNEAQ in the germline V gene (reference sequence). This CDR3 has 14 residues. V was clipped by 8 bases and J by 0 bases, with 11 bases between them. CDR3 loop: CASVSRGSYNEQFF. For the CDR3, the DNA is TGTGCCAGCGTCTCCAGGGGCTCCTACAATGAGCAGTTCTTC.